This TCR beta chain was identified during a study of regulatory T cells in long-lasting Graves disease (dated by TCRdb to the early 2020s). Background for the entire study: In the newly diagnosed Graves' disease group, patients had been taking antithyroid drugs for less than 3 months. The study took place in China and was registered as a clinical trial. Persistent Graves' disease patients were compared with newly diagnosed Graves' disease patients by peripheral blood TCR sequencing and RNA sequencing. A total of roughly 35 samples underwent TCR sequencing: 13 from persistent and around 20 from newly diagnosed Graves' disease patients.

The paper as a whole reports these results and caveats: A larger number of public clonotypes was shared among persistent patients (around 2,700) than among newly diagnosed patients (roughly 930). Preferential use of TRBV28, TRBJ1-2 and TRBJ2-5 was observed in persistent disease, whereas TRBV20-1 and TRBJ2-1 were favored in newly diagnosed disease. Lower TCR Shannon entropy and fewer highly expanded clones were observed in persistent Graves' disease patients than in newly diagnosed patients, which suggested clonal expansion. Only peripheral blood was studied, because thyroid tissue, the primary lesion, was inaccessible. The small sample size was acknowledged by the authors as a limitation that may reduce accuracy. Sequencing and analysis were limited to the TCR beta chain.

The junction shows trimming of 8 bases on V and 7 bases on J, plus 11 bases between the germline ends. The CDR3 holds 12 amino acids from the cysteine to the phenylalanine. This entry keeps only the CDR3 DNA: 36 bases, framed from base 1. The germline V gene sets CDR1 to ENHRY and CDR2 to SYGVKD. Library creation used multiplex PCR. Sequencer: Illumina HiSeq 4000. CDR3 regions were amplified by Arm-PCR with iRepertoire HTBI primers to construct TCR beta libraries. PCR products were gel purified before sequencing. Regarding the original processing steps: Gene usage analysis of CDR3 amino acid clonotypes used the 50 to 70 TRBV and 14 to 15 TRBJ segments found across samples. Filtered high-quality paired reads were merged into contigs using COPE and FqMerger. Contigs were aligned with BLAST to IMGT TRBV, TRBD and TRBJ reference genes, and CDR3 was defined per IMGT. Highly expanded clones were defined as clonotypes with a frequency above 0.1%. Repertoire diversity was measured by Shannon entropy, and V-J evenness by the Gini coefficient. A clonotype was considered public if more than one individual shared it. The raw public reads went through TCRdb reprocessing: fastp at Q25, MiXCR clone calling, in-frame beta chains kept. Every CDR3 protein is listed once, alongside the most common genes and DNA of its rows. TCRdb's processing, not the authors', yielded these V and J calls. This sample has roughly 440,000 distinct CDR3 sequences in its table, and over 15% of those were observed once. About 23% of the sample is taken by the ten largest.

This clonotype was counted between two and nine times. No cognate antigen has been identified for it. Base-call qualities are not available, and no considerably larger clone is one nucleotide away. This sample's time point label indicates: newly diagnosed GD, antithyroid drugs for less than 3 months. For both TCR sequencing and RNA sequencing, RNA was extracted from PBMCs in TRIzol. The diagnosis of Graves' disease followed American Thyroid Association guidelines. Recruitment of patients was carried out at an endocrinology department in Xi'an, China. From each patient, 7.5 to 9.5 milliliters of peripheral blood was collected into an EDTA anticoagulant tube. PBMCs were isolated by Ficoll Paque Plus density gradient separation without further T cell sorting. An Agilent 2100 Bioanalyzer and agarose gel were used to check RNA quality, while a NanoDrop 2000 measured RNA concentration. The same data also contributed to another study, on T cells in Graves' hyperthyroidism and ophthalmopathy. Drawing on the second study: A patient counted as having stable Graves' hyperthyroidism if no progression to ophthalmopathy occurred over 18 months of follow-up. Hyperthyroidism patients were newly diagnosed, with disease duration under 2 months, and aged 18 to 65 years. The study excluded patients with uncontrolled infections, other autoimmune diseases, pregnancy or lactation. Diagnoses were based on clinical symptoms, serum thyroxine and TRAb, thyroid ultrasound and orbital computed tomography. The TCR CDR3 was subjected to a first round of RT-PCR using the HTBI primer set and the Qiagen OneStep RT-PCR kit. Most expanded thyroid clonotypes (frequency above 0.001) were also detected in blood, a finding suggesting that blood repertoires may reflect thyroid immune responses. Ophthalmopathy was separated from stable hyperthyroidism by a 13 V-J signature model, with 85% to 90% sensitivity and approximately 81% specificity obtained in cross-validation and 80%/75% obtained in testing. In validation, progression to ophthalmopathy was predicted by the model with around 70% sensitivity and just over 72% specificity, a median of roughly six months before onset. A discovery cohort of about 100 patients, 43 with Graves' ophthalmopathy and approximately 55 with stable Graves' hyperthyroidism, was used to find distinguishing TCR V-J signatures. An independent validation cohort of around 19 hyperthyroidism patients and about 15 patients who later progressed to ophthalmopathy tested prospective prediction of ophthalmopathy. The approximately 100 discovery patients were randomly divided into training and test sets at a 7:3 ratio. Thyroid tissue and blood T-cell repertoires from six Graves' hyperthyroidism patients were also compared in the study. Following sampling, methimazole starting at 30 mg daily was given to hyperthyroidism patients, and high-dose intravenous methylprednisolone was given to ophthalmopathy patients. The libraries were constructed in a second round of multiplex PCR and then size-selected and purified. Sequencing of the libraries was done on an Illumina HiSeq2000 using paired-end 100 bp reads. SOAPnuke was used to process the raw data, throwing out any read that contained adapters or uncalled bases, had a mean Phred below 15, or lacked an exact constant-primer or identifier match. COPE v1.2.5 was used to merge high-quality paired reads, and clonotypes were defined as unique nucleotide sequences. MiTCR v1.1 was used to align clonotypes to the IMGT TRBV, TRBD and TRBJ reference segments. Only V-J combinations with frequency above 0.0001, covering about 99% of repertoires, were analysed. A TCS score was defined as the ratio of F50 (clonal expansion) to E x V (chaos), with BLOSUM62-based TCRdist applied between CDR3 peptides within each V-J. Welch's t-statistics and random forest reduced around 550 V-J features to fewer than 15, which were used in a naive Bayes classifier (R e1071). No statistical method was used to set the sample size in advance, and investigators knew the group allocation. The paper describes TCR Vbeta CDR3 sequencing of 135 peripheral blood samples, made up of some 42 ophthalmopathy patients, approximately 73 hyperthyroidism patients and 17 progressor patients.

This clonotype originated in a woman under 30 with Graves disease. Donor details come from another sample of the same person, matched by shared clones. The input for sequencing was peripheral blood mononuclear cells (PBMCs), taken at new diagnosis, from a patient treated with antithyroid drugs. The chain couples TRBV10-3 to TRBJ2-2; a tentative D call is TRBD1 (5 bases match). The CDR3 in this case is CAIGAPGGELFF. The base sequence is TGTGCCATCGGGGCTCCGGGCGGGGAGCTGTTTTTT.